This TCR beta chain was captured in a study of cytomegalovirus exposure and HLA in healthy donors. The study, taken as a whole, reports: According to the study, 160 or so TCR beta chains were cytomegalovirus-associated. A later analysis appeared to link common viral pathogens to several of the most significant clusters.

Each donor was healthy, and each was a bone marrow donor. Details on this clone: Antigen specificity is unknown.

PCR used 60 Vbeta primers and 13 Jbeta primers. Only in-frame clones appear in the TCRdb table, and some are missing; sequencing was by immunoSEQ multiplex PCR. Of roughly 200,000 clones listed, around 77% were seen once; the top ten hold 2.5% to 3.5%. This TCR was recovered from a woman in her thirties in good health and CMV-seronegative. Sequenced: PBMCs.

This CDR3 reads CASSVRGGASTDTQYF. CDR3 sequence (DNA): TGTGCCAGCAGCGTAAGAGGGGGGGCTAGCACAGATACGCAGTATTTT. The V and J genes are TRBV9 and TRBJ2-3; possibly TRBD2 for D (7 bases). Germline V gene lookup returns CDR1 SGDLS and CDR2 YYNGEE. This CDR3 has 16 amino acids. Trimming stripped 1 base from V and 0 bases from J, with 12 bases between.